This entry lists 10 T cell receptor beta chains sequenced from one sample in a study of blood T cell repertoires in COVID-19. The table came from immunoSEQ multiplex PCR; TCRdb's copy has only in-frame clones and leaves some out. The sample lists approximately 170,000 clones; under 95% were seen once. The specimen sequenced was peripheral blood. Receptors originate from a man aged 60 to 69 with active or convalescent COVID-19.

The chain joins TRBV7-2 to TRBJ2-7, with TRBD2 matching over 7 bases. CDR3 length: 15 residues. V was clipped by 1 base and J by 6 bases; unmatched bases: 9. CDR1 and CDR2 (germline): SGHTA, FQGNSA. The CDR3 loop reads CASSLVAGEYSEQYF. CDR3 coding DNA: TGTGCCAGCAGCTTAGTTGCGGGGGAGTACTCCGAGCAGTACTTC.

J is TRBJ1-5 and V is TRBV2, with TRBD1 matching over 8 bases. The CDR3 is 14 residues long. Trimming at V came to 5 bases and at J to 5 bases, leaving 5 bases not matched to a gene. Germline V gene sequence: CDR1 SNHLY, CDR2 FYNNEI. CDR3 sequence reads: CASSREQGDQPQHF. In DNA, the CDR3 is TGTGCCAGCAGTCGGGAACAGGGGGATCAGCCCCAGCATTTT.

The rearrangement joins TRBV7-9 to TRBJ1-3; 8 bases agree with TRBD1. This CDR3 is 13 amino acids long. V was pared by 8 bases and J by 9 bases, with 9 bases of the junction left unmatched. Germline V gene data show CDR1 as SEHNR and CDR2 as FQNEAQ (reference sequence). DNA for the CDR3: TGTGCCAGCCCCCGTATCGGACAGGGCACCATATATTTT. It codes for CASPRIGQGTIYF.

The rearrangement uses TRBV3-1 (or the pseudogene TRBV3-2) and TRBJ2-1; D is tentatively TRBD1 or TRBD2 (9 bases each). V dropped 4 bases and J dropped 1 base, with 23 bases sitting between them. Germline CDR1 is LGHDT and CDR2 is YNNKEL (reference sequence). The CDR3 has 19 amino acids. This CDR3 is CASSRGGQGTSGSYNEQFF. DNA for the CDR3: TGTGCCAGCAGCCGCGGGGGACAGGGCACTAGCGGGTCCTACAATGAGCAGTTCTTC.

The V call is TRBV6-5, the J call TRBJ2-5; D might be TRBD1 (5 bases). Looked up from germline, CDR1 is MNHEY and CDR2 is SVGAGI. The germline V and J ends were trimmed by 6 bases and 6 bases, with 17 bases remaining between them. The CDR3 length is 14 residues. The CDR3 nucleotides read TGTGCCAGCAGCGTCAGGACACGAACTCAGACCCAGTACTTC. The encoded protein is CASSVRTRTQTQYF.

Written as DNA, the CDR3 is TGTGCCAGCAGCGCTGCGGGGACCGGGGAGCTGTTTTTT. This translates into CASSAAGTGELFF. V and J are TRBV7-7 and TRBJ2-2; D is perhaps TRBD2 (6 bases). V was cut by 5 bases and J by 5 bases, with 9 bases left in between. The CDR3 is 13 amino acids. Germline V gene lookup returns CDR1 SSHAT and CDR2 FNYEAQ (reference sequence).

This clone was observed a single time. The chain has TRBV5-5 and TRBJ2-2, with D possibly matching TRBD1 (6 bases). This CDR3 has 15 amino acids. V was trimmed by 1 base and J by 5 bases, leaving 12 bases between them. The germline gives CDR1 SGHKS, CDR2 YYEKEE (reference sequence). CDR3 in DNA: TGTGCCAGCAGCTTGATAGGGGGTAGTACCGGGGAGCTGTTTTTT. Translation gives CASSLIGGSTGELFF.

The chain recombines TRBV5-1 with TRBJ1-2; a weak D match, TRBD1 (6 bases). Germline V lookup: CDR1 SGHRS, CDR2 YFSETQ. V was trimmed by 2 bases and J by 1 base, leaving 12 bases between them. The CDR3 is 15 residues long. CDR3 loop: CASSFRQEDNYGYTF. The DNA of the CDR3 is TGCGCCAGCAGCTTCAGACAGGAAGATAACTATGGCTACACCTTC.

The CDR3 spells CASSKNGQGAYNEQFF. For the CDR3, the DNA is TGTGCCAGCAGCAAGAATGGACAGGGAGCCTACAATGAGCAGTTCTTC. The chain carries TRBV7-9 and TRBJ2-1, with 8 positions matching TRBD1. V was pared by 5 bases and J by 2 bases, with 8 bases of the junction left unmatched. CDR3 length equals 16 residues. Germline V gene lookup returns CDR1 SEHNR and CDR2 FQNEAQ (reference sequence).

This clone was seen a handful of times. J is TRBJ1-1 and V is TRBV7-9, with D perhaps matching TRBD1 (6 bases). Trimming left V 5 bases short and J 7 bases short, with 17 bases between. The CDR3 extends over 14 amino acids. CDR1 SEHNR and CDR2 FQNEAQ come from the germline V gene (reference sequence). The DNA of the CDR3 is TGTGCCAGCAGCGGTAACAGGGATGCCGGTGAAGCTTTCTTT. It encodes CASSGNRDAGEAFF. The entire variable domain, with the rest obtained from reference TRBV7-9 and TRBJ1-1, is as follows: DTGVSQNPRHKITKRGQNVTFRCDPISEHNRLYWYRQTLGQGPEFLTYFQNEAQLEKSRLLSDRFSAERPKGSFSTLEIQRTEQGDSAMYLCASSGNRDAGEAFFGQGTRLTVV.